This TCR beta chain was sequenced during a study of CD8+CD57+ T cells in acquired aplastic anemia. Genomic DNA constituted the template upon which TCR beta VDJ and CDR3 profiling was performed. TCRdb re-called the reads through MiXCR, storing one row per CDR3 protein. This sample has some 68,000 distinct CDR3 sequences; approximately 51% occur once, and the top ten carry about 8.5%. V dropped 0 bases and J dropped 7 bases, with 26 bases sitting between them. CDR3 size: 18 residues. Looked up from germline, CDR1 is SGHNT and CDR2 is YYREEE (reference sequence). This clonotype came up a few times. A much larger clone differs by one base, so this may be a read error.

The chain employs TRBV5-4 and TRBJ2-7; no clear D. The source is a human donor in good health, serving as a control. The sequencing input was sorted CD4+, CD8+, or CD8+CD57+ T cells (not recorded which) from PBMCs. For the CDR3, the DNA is TGTGCCAGCAGCTTGGTTTCCTCGAGGCTAGTCTCGTTCAATGAGCAGTACTTC. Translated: CASSLVSSRLVSFNEQYF.